Following are 16 T cell receptor beta chains from one sample sequenced in a study of metastatic and nonmetastatic thyroid tumors. MiXCR reprocessed the PCR reads for TCRdb. Among some 55,000 clones listed, 20% to 25% were seen once. Thyroid surgery took place with no prior treatment in any patient. The sequencing input was blood. Receptors were obtained from a female donor with papillary thyroid cancer or a benign thyroid nodule (not recorded which). Some clones in this sample may be carry-over from other donors' samples.

Many counts were recorded for this clone. This sequence joins TRBV6-1 and TRBJ2-3; D call uncertain. V lost 2 bases and J lost 0, with 12 bases in between. This CDR3 region has 16 residues. The V gene's germline CDR1 is MNHNS and CDR2 SASEGT. CDR3 residues: CASSESYIGSTDTQYF. DNA for the CDR3: TGTGCCAGCAGTGAATCCTATATTGGGAGCACAGATACGCAGTATTTT.

This clone was picked up many times. V is TRBV10-3 and J is TRBJ2-1, with TRBD2 matching over 9 bases. The CDR3 runs to 19 residues. Germline-derived CDR1 and CDR2 are ENHRY and SYGVKD. J was trimmed by 0 bases and V by 2 bases; bases with no gene match: 11. The CDR3 reads CAISERGSGSRSSYNEQFF. The CDR3 DNA is TGTGCCATCAGTGAGAGGGGTAGCGGGAGCCGAAGCTCCTACAATGAGCAGTTCTTC.

This clone was counted many times. This chain joins TRBV7-8 and TRBJ1-1, with D perhaps matching TRBD1 (5 bases). V was clipped by 1 base and J by 1 base, with 13 bases between them. Germline V gene data show CDR1 as SGHVS and CDR2 as FQNEAQ. The CDR3 runs 16 residues. CDR3 in DNA: TGTGCCAGCAGCTTAGGCGTAAGAGGGGCGAACACTGAAGCTTTCTTT. Translating it yields CASSLGVRGANTEAFF. The whole variable domain, remainder taken from reference TRBV7-8 and TRBJ1-1, is GAGVSQSPRYKVAKRGQDVALRCDPISGHVSLFWYQQALGQGPEFLTYFQNEAQLDKSGLPSDRFFAERPEGSVSTLKIQRTQQEDSAVYLCASSLGVRGANTEAFFGQGTRLTVV.

This clone appeared a few times. This rearrangement joins TRBV12-3 or TRBV12-4 to TRBJ2-3, with TRBD1 matching 7 bases. The CDR3 runs 17 residues. Trimming removed 9 bases from V and 0 bases from J; junction bases left unmatched: 15. In DNA, the CDR3 is TGTGCCAGTATCAACCGGCGGTACAGGGGTAGCACAGATACGCAGTATTTT. Protein sequence: CASINRRYRGSTDTQYF.

This clone appeared many times. The rearrangement uses TRBV18 and TRBJ2-7; D gene uncertain. The CDR3 length is 14 residues. Germline CDR1 is KGHSH and CDR2 is LQKENI. The V gene lost 6 bases and the J gene lost 2 bases, with 14 bases spanning the gap. The CDR3 sequence is CASSAPNQAYEQYF. Written as DNA, the CDR3 is TGTGCCAGCTCGGCGCCAAACCAGGCCTACGAGCAGTACTTC.

This clone showed up just a few times. The genes are TRBV2 and TRBJ2-7; 8 nucleotides agree with TRBD1. CDR1 and CDR2 (germline): SNHLY, FYNNEI. The CDR3 has 14 amino acids. J lost 5 bases, V lost 5 bases, and 8 bases had no gene match. This CDR3 is CASSPDRDEHEQYF. The CDR3 DNA sequence: TGTGCCAGCAGTCCGGACAGGGACGAACACGAGCAGTACTTC.

This clone was observed a handful of times. This may be a read error: a much more frequent sequence differs by one nucleotide. At the DNA level, this CDR3 is encoded by other sequences in the same sample as well. The J gene is TRBJ2-5, the V gene TRBV27; 11 bases are shared with TRBD2. The junction had 5 bases not matched to a gene; V was cut back by 4 bases and J by 4 bases. In germline, CDR1 is MNHEY, CDR2 SMNVEV (reference sequence). This CDR3 is built from 15 residues. The chain's CDR3 is CASSSGTSGRETQYF. In DNA form, the CDR3 reads TGTGCCAGCAGTTCCGGGACTAGCGGTAGAGAGACCCAGTACTTC.

This clone was found many times. This CDR3 is also generated by other DNA sequences in the sample. This chain links TRBV2 with TRBJ1-1; a possible D gene is TRBD1 (6 bases). CDR1 SNHLY and CDR2 FYNNEI come from the germline V gene. Trimming pared 6 bases from V and 1 base from J, leaving 18 bases between. The CDR3 spans 16 residues. CDR3: CASSVYWGQPNTEAFF. The CDR3, as DNA: TGTGCCAGCAGCGTCTACTGGGGGCAGCCGAACACTGAAGCTTTCTTT.

This clone has ten or more counts. This chain links TRBV4-1 with TRBJ2-2, with 8 bases fitting TRBD2. Per the germline V gene, CDR1 is MGHRA and CDR2 is YSYEKL. The CDR3 loop spans 15 amino acids. The trim removed 3 bases at V and 0 bases at J, leaving 0 bases unmatched. The CDR3 region is CASSQGLANTGELFF. The CDR3 DNA reads as TGCGCCAGCAGCCAGGGACTAGCGAACACCGGGGAGCTGTTTTTT.

This clone was seen ten or more times. The chain employs TRBV18 and TRBJ2-2; 11 bases line up with TRBD1. Germline values: CDR1 KGHSH, CDR2 LQKENI. J lost 6 bases, V lost 6 bases, and 12 bases had no gene match. CDR3 length: 17 residues. The CDR3 bases are TGTGCCAGCTCGCCCGTCTGGACAGGGGGCATCGCCGGGGAGCTGTTTTTT. It specifies CASSPVWTGGIAGELFF.

This clone has only a few counts. The rearrangement links TRBV30 to TRBJ1-2; D is unclear. The ends were cut back, 2 bases at V and 5 bases at J, with 9 bases in the middle. From germline, CDR1 is GTSNPN and CDR2 SVGIG (reference sequence). The CDR3 length is 12 residues. Here the CDR3 DNA reads TGTGCCTGGAGTCAATGGTCGTATGGCTACACCTTC. Residues: CAWSQWSYGYTF.

This clone was seen at least ten times. The chain is built from TRBV18 and TRBJ2-1, with 9 bases matching TRBD1. V trimming: 3 bases; J trimming: 7 bases; junction bases outside the gene matches: 13. The CDR3 has 17 residues. Germline values: CDR1 KGHSH, CDR2 LQKENI. CDR3 nucleotides: TGTGCCAGCTCACCGATGGGACAGGGAGCGGTCGTAAATGAGCAGTTCTTC. Translated, it gives CASSPMGQGAVVNEQFF.

With regard to this clone: The CDR3 end shows no conserved phenylalanine or tryptophan, and so a read error is likely. The chain has TRBV7-9 and TRBJ2-1; D is unresolved. Germline assignment: CDR1 SEHNR and CDR2 FQNEAQ (reference sequence). The CDR3 spans 11 residues. V gave up 8 bases and J gave up 4 bases, with 6 bases separating them. This CDR3 reads CASLLYNEQFY. CDR3 sequence (DNA): TGTGCCAGCTTGCTGTACAATGAGCAGTTCTAC.

This clone was detected many times. V usage is TRBV12-3 or TRBV12-4 and J usage is TRBJ2-5, with D uncertain. The V gene lost 4 bases and the J gene lost 3 bases, with 9 bases spanning the gap. The CDR3 covers 13 residues. The DNA for the CDR3 is TGTGCCAGCAGTTATAACTCCAAAGAGACCCAGTACTTC. As protein: CASSYNSKETQYF.

This clone was observed at least ten times. The chain combines TRBV20-1 with TRBJ2-4; TRBD2 aligns across 8 bases. The V and J ends lost 0 bases and 7 bases, in that order; junction bases with no gene match: 8. The CDR3 has 15 amino acids. Germline CDR1 and CDR2: DFQATT and SNEGSKA (reference sequence). The CDR3 loop reads CSARDNPGGPNIQYF. CDR3 nucleotides: TGCAGTGCTAGAGATAACCCGGGAGGGCCGAACATTCAGTACTTC.

This clone occurred a few times. The germline gene is not matched at one end of the junction; a read error may be the cause. The rearrangement links TRBV6-1 to TRBJ1-2; tentatively, D is TRBD1 (6 bases). Germline loops: CDR1 MNHNS, CDR2 SASEGT. This CDR3 is built from 13 residues. The CDR3 DNA follows: TGTGCCAGCAGTGAGGGGAAAGGGCAAAGGGACAACTTC. Protein product: CASSEGKGQRDNF.